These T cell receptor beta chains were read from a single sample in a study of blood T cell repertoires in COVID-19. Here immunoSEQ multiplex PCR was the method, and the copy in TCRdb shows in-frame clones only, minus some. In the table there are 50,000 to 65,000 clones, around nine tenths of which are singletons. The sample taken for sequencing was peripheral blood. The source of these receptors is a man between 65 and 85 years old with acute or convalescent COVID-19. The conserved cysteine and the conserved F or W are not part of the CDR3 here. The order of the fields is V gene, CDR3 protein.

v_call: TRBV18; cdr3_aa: ASSPDSLLRD
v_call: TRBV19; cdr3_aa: ASSPLGQGANEQF
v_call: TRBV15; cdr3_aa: ATSRDAGLNTEAF
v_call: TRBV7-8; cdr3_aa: ASSLAARLNEQF
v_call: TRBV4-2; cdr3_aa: ASGGATNEKLF
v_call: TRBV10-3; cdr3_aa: AISDPGQGNTEAF
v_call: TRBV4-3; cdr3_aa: ASSLGGRTGELF
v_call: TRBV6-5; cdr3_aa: ASRETVNYGYT
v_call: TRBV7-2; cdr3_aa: ASRNTGGSYNEQF
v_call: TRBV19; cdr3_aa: ASSRTGGTNTGELF
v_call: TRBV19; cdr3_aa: ATTPRARANTGELF
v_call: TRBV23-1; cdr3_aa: ASSQSARGGKQETQY
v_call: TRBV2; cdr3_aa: ASSNRSPGTNEKLF
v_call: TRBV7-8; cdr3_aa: ASSLGQGSGYT
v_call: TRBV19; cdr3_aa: ASSSRQTNYGYT
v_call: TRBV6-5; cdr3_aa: ASSYSAGGADTQY
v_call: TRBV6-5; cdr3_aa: ASSYKGTGPYNEQF
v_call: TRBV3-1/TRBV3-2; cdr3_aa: ASSQYTLTYNEQF
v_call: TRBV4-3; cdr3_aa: ASSQGLAGGFISYNEQF
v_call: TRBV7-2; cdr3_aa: ASSLAQGWDQPQH
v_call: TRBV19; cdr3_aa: ASSALDSQYNEQF
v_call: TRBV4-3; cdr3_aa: ASSQPDRAGSPLH
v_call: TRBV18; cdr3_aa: ASRPGQGVSDTQY
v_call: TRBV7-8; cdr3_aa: ASSFPRQETQY
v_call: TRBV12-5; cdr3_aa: ASGSDSGTGGGDDYGYT
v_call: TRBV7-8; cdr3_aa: ASSSPAVTDTQY
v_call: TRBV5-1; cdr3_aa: ASSPGGGYQETQY
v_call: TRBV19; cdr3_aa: ASSLQGANTNEKLF
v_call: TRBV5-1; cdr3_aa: ASSLDGGGAGYGYT
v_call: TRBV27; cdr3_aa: ASKADSNTGELF
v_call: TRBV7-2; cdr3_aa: ASSARTPHNEQF
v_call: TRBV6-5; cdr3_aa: ASSVTGDYGYT
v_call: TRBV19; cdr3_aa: ASRYDTGELF
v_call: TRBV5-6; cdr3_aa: ASSLVQGVAGNTIY
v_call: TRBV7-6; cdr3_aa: ASSPRLVQETQY
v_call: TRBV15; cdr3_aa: ATSRTSSVRASGNTIY
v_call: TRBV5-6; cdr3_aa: ASSLGGDYGYT
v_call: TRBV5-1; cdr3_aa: ASSPGLAGSQETQY
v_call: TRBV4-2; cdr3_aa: ASSQEERGGYEQY
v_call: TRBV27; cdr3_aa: ASSPGGSGQPQH
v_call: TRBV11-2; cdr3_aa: ASSGRDRGTYEQY
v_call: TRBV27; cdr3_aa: ASSFRVSANTEAF
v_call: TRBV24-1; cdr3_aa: ATKKTLAKNIQY
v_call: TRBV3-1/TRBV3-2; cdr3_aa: ASRRGLYWGEQF
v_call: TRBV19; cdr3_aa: ASSGIAGRSYNEQF
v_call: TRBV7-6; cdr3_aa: ASSLTGSSTGELF
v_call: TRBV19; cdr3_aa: ASSIGTAGANVLT
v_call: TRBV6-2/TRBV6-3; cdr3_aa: ASSYPSRGPFDGDEQF
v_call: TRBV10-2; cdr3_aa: ASRVAGGPTGELF